This entry features one T cell receptor beta chain sequence. Its binding antigen is unknown. Within one base of it there is no much larger clone, and no base qualities were kept. The sample is drawn from a study of blood T cells in healthy people across ages (dated by TCRdb to between 2015 and 2017). At the level of the whole study: In model experiments, template switching captured roughly one uniquely barcoded TCR beta cDNA molecule for every two T cells. To avoid experimental bias, donors of different ages were distributed randomly across sequencing lanes. Using deep sequencing normalized with unique cDNA molecular identifiers, the study measured how TCR beta repertoire diversity changes with age. Two additional independent replicas of 1 million unique cDNA reads from the same blood draw were analyzed for two donors (one aged 18 to 29 and one aged 80 or older). Four age groups were formed from the donors: young (average about 16 years), middle-aged (around 41), aged (approximately 60) and long-lived (approximately 80).

The paper as a whole reports these results and caveats: Estimates of total diversity based on one million sequenced T cells were regarded as lower bounds and as underestimates. Because profiling used bulk unsorted PBMCs, naive and antigen-experienced compartments could not be compared conclusively. There was a strong correlation between observed TCR beta diversity and the percentage of naive T cells measured by flow cytometry. Because donor CMV infection status was unknown, age-related changes in expanded clonotypes were potentially confounded. The long-lived group showed more naive CD4+ T cells, fewer expanded clones and increased TCR diversity than the aged group, suggesting age selection. Observed TCR beta diversity per million T cells fell roughly linearly with age, and a significant reduction was already apparent by age roughly 41.

The library relied on 5' RACE. This sample was sequenced with an Illumina HiSeq 2500. A second PCR of 7 to 11 cycles was performed with a sample-barcoded 5' primer and a J-beta primer mix. Each TCR beta cDNA molecule received a unique molecular identifier from a template-switch 5' adaptor carrying 12 random nucleotides. At least 2.5 million CDR3-containing paired-end reads were obtained from each sample. First-strand cDNA synthesis was performed from all RNA using the Mint cDNA synthesis kit, with priming by a TRBC-specific oligonucleotide. After uracil-DNA glycosylase treatment, a first 18-cycle PCR used universal primers M1SS and BC2_uni_R on all cDNA. The study's processing was this. Normalization of each sample was performed by random selection of 1 million high-quality reads, each carrying a distinct molecular identifier. Instead of being binned into consensus sequences, reads with shared molecular identifiers were discarded. MiTCR, run with a Q25 quality threshold and the strictest error-elimination algorithm, handled CDR3 identification, clonotype clustering and error correction. A nonparametric unseen species model using Euler transformation provided a lower-bound estimate of total TCR beta diversity. TCRdb ran its own pipeline on the public reads, namely fastp trimming at Q25 and MiXCR clone calling, and kept in-frame beta chains. Each CDR3 protein appears once, grouped with its most common genes and DNA. In this record, the V and J calls reflect TCRdb's handling and not the investigators' own analysis. Across this sample there are over 1.5 million distinct CDR3 sequences, with around 50% seen only once. Approximately 2% of the sample belongs to the ten largest clones.

The germline V gene yields SGHRS for CDR1 and YFSETQ for CDR2. The CDR3, cysteine through phenylalanine, is 18 amino acids long. Just CDR3 DNA is preserved here, 54 bases in frame from base 1. V loses 0 bases, J loses 1 base, and the germline ends lie 17 bases apart. The roughly 39 donors, aged about 6 to 95 years, were systemically healthy Caucasian individuals from Russia. Around 10 milliliters of peripheral blood were collected from each donor into EDTA-treated Vacutainer tubes. PBMCs were isolated by Ficoll-Paque density-gradient centrifugation, with at least 6 million obtained per sample. Trizol reagent was used to extract total RNA from PBMCs, with at least 5 micrograms per sample. The percentages of naive CD45RAhigh/CD27high T cells were determined by flow cytometry on a PBMC aliquot from every donor.

The V and J genes are TRBV5-1 and TRBJ2-1; a confident D gene designation cannot be given. Sequenced sample: blood. This clonotype was obtained from a woman in her 40s in good health. This receptor has the CDR3 CASSLALRAAFSYNEQFF. The nucleotide sequence reads TGCGCCAGCAGCTTGGCTCTTCGGGCAGCATTTTCCTACAATGAGCAGTTCTTC.